The clone carrying this T cell receptor (beta chain) showed up just a few times. TCRdb keeps only in-frame clones here, not all; method: immunoSEQ multiplex PCR. The table includes around 340,000 clones, approximately 90% detected once. Treatment indicated: some 19 received Ad26.COV2.S at low or high dose, single or two shots; about 5 received placebo; per-sample allocation not given. Material that was analyzed had been drawn on day 63 after the first vaccine or placebo injection. The data belong to a study of Ad26.COV2.S vaccination and SARS-CoV-2 variants. Study-level information: Ad26.COV2.S was injected intramuscularly once or twice, 56 days apart.

The length of the CDR3 is 15 residues. V was pared by 5 bases and J by 0 bases, with 6 bases of the junction left unmatched. Germline assignment: CDR1 LNHDA and CDR2 SQIVND (reference sequence). The clonotype originates from a person between 18 and 65 years old who received the Ad26.COV2.S COVID-19 vaccine or a placebo. The chain uses TRBV19 and TRBJ1-1; 7 bases line up with TRBD1. The source was peripheral blood, collected in a trial of Ad26.COV2.S vaccine versus placebo. CDR3 amino acids: CASSDRDSMNTEAFF. In DNA, the CDR3 is TGTGCCAGTAGTGACCGGGACAGTATGAACACTGAAGCTTTCTTT.